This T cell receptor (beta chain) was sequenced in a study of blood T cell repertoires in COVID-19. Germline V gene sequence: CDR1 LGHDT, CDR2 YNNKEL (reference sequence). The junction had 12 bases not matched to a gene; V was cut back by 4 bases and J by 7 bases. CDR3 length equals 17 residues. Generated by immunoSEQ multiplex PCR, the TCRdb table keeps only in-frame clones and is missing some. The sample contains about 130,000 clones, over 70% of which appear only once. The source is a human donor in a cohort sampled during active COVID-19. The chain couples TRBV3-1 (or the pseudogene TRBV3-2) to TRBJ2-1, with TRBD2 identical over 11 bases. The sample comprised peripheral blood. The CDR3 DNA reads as TGTGCCAGCAGCCGGAGATCCATAGCGGGAGGGTATAATGAGCAGTTCTTC. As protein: CASSRRSIAGGYNEQFF.